The 26 T cell receptor beta chains below all came from one sample that was sequenced in a study of identical twins (dated by TCRdb to 2016 to 2018). Library preparation was by 5' RACE. The instrument given in TCRdb is Illumina HiSeq 2000. TCRdb reprocessing: public reads trimmed at Q25 with fastp, clones called with MiXCR, in-frame beta chains kept. CDR3 protein sequences are deduplicated, and each keeps its most common genes and DNA. The sample table records about 520,000 distinct CDR3 sequences; under 25% of these occur just once. The ten most abundant clones make up 0.91% of the sample. The same specimen was also included in a second study, on T cells expressing NK-cell markers.

The sample taken for sequencing was CD4+ T cells sorted from blood. The origin of the receptors is a woman younger than 30 in good health.

The V and J genes are TRBV20-1 and TRBJ2-4; D is uncertain. The CDR3 is 14 amino acids. In germline, CDR1 is DFQATT, CDR2 SNEGSKA (reference sequence). V lost 5 bases and J lost 0, with 11 bases in between. The CDR3 loop reads CSAWATGAKNIQYF. The CDR3 nucleotides read TGCAGTGCTTGGGCCACGGGAGCCAAAAACATTCAGTACTTC.

There are a few counts of this clonotype. The rearrangement links TRBV7-2 to TRBJ1-1; D not certain. The CDR3 is 13 residues long. Germline V gene sequence: CDR1 SGHTA, CDR2 FQGNSA. Trimming removed 8 bases at V and 0 bases at J, with 10 bases between. Written as DNA, the CDR3 is TGTGCCAGCTGCTCTCAATTGAACACTGAAGCTTTCTTT. Its protein is CASCSQLNTEAFF.

As concerns this clonotype: With a much larger clone just one base away, this may be a read error. This chain connects TRBV29-1 to TRBJ2-7, with D tentatively TRBD1 (6 bases). Germline assignment: CDR1 SQVTM and CDR2 ANQGSEA. Trimming took 4 bases from V and 2 from J, leaving 18 bases between them. The CDR3 totals 15 residues. The CDR3 region has the DNA TGCAGCGTTGGATGGAGGACAGTCAACACCTACGAGCAGTACTTC. Amino acid sequence: CSVGWRTVNTYEQYF.

This clonotype has only a few counts. The V call is TRBV5-1, the J call TRBJ1-2, with TRBD1 matching over 7 bases. CDR1 is SGHRS, CDR2 YFSETQ, per germline. V gave up 0 bases and J gave up 2 bases; unmatched junction bases: 4. The CDR3 is 15 residues long. DNA of the CDR3: TGCGCCAGCAGCTTGGTCACAGGGGCGAACTATGGCTACACCTTC. This translates into CASSLVTGANYGYTF.

This clonotype was counted only a few times. The chain links TRBV6-2 or TRBV6-3 to TRBJ2-7; D may be TRBD2 (7 bases). Trimming removed 5 bases from V and 3 bases from J, with 17 bases in between. The CDR3 totals 15 residues. CDR1 MNHEY and CDR2 SVGEGT come from the germline V gene. The CDR3 loop is CASSARGGILYEQYF. For the CDR3, the DNA is TGTGCCAGCAGTGCCAGGGGAGGGATTCTCTACGAGCAGTACTTC.

In this sample, this clonotype turned up a few times. The rearrangement joins TRBV20-1 to TRBJ2-3, with TRBD2 as a possible D gene (5 bases). CDR1 and CDR2 from the germline V gene are DFQATT and SNEGSKA (reference sequence). V was clipped by 4 bases and J by 5 bases, with 19 bases between them. This CDR3 has 15 residues. The CDR3 sequence is CSATTPGEWRDTQYF. The CDR3 nucleotides are TGCAGTGCTACCACCCCCGGGGAATGGAGAGATACGCAGTATTTT.

This clonotype was found a few times. This chain connects TRBV20-1 to TRBJ2-1; D is possibly TRBD2 (6 bases). This CDR3 is built from 16 residues. The V and J ends lost 3 bases and 9 bases respectively, with 24 bases between them. CDR1 DFQATT and CDR2 SNEGSKA come from the germline V gene (reference sequence). Written as DNA, the CDR3 is TGCAGTGCTAGGGGCCAACCGGGACTCCCCCCCAGTGAGCAGTTCTTC. Translated: CSARGQPGLPPSEQFF.

The chain couples TRBV2 to TRBJ1-6, with a possible D match to TRBD1 (5 bases). Per the germline V gene, CDR1 is SNHLY and CDR2 is FYNNEI. This CDR3 has 15 amino acids. The V end was cut by 1 base, the J end by 7 bases, with 11 bases between. The DNA for the CDR3 is TGTGCCAGCAGTGAAGGTTTGCAGGGCAATTCACCCCTCCACTTT. Protein sequence: CASSEGLQGNSPLHF.

This clonotype was seen at least ten times. V and J are TRBV5-5 and TRBJ2-2; 9 bases match TRBD1. Trimming at V came to 3 bases and at J to 2 bases, leaving 5 bases not matched to a gene. From germline, CDR1 is SGHKS and CDR2 YYEKEE (reference sequence). The CDR3 is made up of 16 amino acids. In DNA, the CDR3 is TGTGCCAGCAGCTACGGACAGGGGCTAAACACCGGGGAGCTGTTTTTT. Protein: CASSYGQGLNTGELFF. Combining the CDR3 with reference TRBV5-5 and TRBJ2-2 gives the whole variable domain DAGVTQSPTHLIKTRGQQVTLRCSPISGHKSVSWYQQVLGQGPQFIFQYYEKEERGRGNFPDRFSARQFPNYSSELNVNALLLGDSALYLCASSYGQGLNTGELFFGEGSRLTVL.

A few counts support this clonotype. The chain employs TRBV9 and TRBJ1-1, with D unclear. Germline V gives CDR1 SGDLS, CDR2 YYNGEE. This CDR3 contains 14 residues. Trimming took 0 bases from V and 3 from J, leaving 9 bases between them. CDR3 protein: CASSVGELDTEAFF. As DNA, the CDR3 is TGTGCCAGCAGCGTAGGGGAATTGGACACTGAAGCTTTCTTT. Full variable domain (outside the CDR3, taken from reference TRBV9 and TRBJ1-1): DSGVTQTPKHLITATGQRVTLRCSPRSGDLSVYWYQQSLDQGLQFLIQYYNGEERAKGNILERFSAQQFPDLHSELNLSSLELGDSALYFCASSVGELDTEAFFGQGTRLTVV.

This clonotype has just a few counts. The V gene is TRBV2, the J gene TRBJ2-5; weak D call: TRBD2 (5 bases). Germline CDR1 and CDR2: SNHLY and FYNNEI. Trimming removed 4 bases at V and 3 bases at J, with 9 bases between. The CDR3 is 13 residues long. CDR3 bases: TGTGCCAGCAGTGGAGAGAGGGAAGAGACCCAGTACTTC. Its translation is CASSGEREETQYF.

This clonotype was counted between two and nine times. CDR3 protein: CSASPRKSSYNEQFF. DNA for the CDR3: TGCAGTGCTTCCCCACGGAAGAGCTCCTACAATGAGCAGTTCTTC. The rearrangement uses TRBV20-1 and TRBJ2-1; D gene unclear. V was shortened by 5 bases and J by 0 bases, with 14 bases between the two germline ends. Germline V CDR1 and CDR2: DFQATT, SNEGSKA (reference sequence). The length of the CDR3 is 15 residues.

This clonotype came up a few times. The V and J genes are TRBV7-8 and TRBJ2-7; 16 nucleotides match TRBD2. The germline V gene encodes CDR1 SGHVS and CDR2 FQNEAQ. Unmatched junction bases numbered 9, after V lost 5 bases and J lost 5 bases. The CDR3 contains 17 residues. The CDR3: CASSPNPGTSGRDEQYF. In DNA, the CDR3 is TGTGCCAGCAGCCCCAACCCCGGGACTAGCGGGAGGGACGAGCAGTACTTC.

The V call is TRBV7-8, the J call TRBJ2-7; possible D gene TRBD1, 6 bases. CDR1 and CDR2 from the germline V gene are SGHVS and FQNEAQ. V gave up 6 bases and J gave up 2 bases, with 23 bases separating them. This CDR3 contains 17 residues. Here the CDR3 reads CASRPAPDRTQTYEQYF. The CDR3 coding sequence is TGTGCCAGCAGACCTGCACCCGACAGGACCCAAACCTACGAGCAGTACTTC.

V gene TRBV7-3 combines with J gene TRBJ1-2; 9 nucleotides match TRBD1. The CDR3 sequence is 14 residues long. The germline CDR1 and CDR2 sequences are SGHTA and FQGTGA. Unmatched junction bases numbered 7, after V lost 3 bases and J lost 8 bases. CDR3 residues: CASSFGGQGDGYTF. CDR3 nucleotide sequence: TGTGCCAGCAGCTTTGGGGGACAGGGCGACGGCTACACCTTC.

A note on this clonotype: An end of the junction differs from the germline gene, which may be a read error. This chain joins TRBV20-1 and TRBJ2-3; tentative D call: TRBD2 (6 bases). The CDR3 spans 18 residues. The V gene's germline CDR1 is DFQATT and CDR2 SNEGSKA (reference sequence). CDR3 residues: CSARRERLLGGFTVTQYF. Here the CDR3 DNA reads TGCAGTGCCAGGAGGGAGCGGCTCCTAGGAGGTTTTACAGTTACGCAGTATTTT.

The chain joins TRBV10-3 to TRBJ2-2; D not resolved. V lost 6 bases and J lost 4, with 12 bases in between. Germline values: CDR1 ENHRY, CDR2 SYGVKD. There are 14 residues in the CDR3. CDR3 protein: CAIRPNRGTGELFF. The CDR3 nucleotides read TGTGCCATCAGGCCGAACAGAGGCACCGGGGAGCTGTTTTTT.

CDR3 sequence (DNA): TGCGCCAGCTCCCCCGGCCTCACAGGCCAGCGAGGGACCGGGGAGCTGTTTTTT. Its translation: CASSPGLTGQRGTGELFF. The chain joins TRBV5-1 to TRBJ2-2; the D call may be TRBD1 or TRBD2 (5 bases each). The V and J ends lost 7 bases and 5 bases respectively, with 27 bases between them. The length of the CDR3 is 18 residues. The germline V gene has CDR1 SGHRS and CDR2 YFSETQ. The full variable domain, with the rest looked up from reference TRBV5-1 and TRBJ2-2, is KAGVTQTPRYLIKTRGQQVTLSCSPISGHRSVSWYQQTPGQGLQFLFEYFSETQRNKGNFPGRFSGRQFSNSRSEMNVSTLELGDSALYLCASSPGLTGQRGTGELFFGEGSRLTVL.

This clonotype was observed a few times. V usage is TRBV20-1 and J usage is TRBJ2-3, with TRBD1 matching over 7 bases. CDR1 and CDR2 from the germline V gene are DFQATT and SNEGSKA (reference sequence). With V trimmed by 8 bases and J by 2 bases, 7 bases remained unmatched. This CDR3 has 13 amino acids. The CDR3 sequence is CSYRDSVTDTQYF. The CDR3 DNA reads TGCAGTTACCGGGACAGTGTCACAGATACGCAGTATTTT.

This clonotype was counted a few times. The rearrangement links TRBV9 to TRBJ2-7; 9 nucleotides agree with TRBD2. Unmatched junction bases numbered 4, after V lost 0 bases and J lost 3 bases. CDR3 size: 15 residues. Germline V lookup: CDR1 SGDLS, CDR2 YYNGEE. The DNA for the CDR3 is TGTGCCAGCAGCGTAGCTGCGGGAGGGGGCTACGAGCAGTACTTC. Translated, it gives CASSVAAGGGYEQYF.

The rearrangement uses TRBV9 and TRBJ2-1; 10 positions agree with TRBD1. After removal of 4 bases from V and 7 bases from J, the junction contained 11 bases not matched to a gene. CDR1 and CDR2 from the germline V gene are SGDLS and YYNGEE. This CDR3 has 16 amino acids. CDR3 amino acids: CASSPAGGTGANEQFF. CDR3 nucleotide sequence: TGTGCCAGCAGCCCCGCCGGAGGGACAGGGGCGAATGAGCAGTTCTTC.

There are a few counts of this clonotype. The chain employs TRBV29-1 and TRBJ2-7; tentative D call: TRBD2 (6 bases). Germline V gene lookup returns CDR1 SQVTM and CDR2 ANQGSEA. With 5 bases removed from V and 3 bases from J, the gap between germline ends came to 17 bases. There are 14 residues in the CDR3. The CDR3 protein is CSVLSRVSGYEQYF. The CDR3 nucleotides are TGCAGCGTTCTCTCGCGGGTTAGCGGCTACGAGCAGTACTTC.

V usage is TRBV20-1 and J usage is TRBJ2-1; 14 bases map to TRBD2. The CDR3 length is 17 residues. CDR1 DFQATT and CDR2 SNEGSKA come from the germline V gene (reference sequence). Trimming removed 5 bases from V and 10 bases from J; junction bases left unmatched: 16. CDR3 nucleotide sequence: TGCAGTGCTGGAGGGGCCCGGGGACTAGCGGGGGTATGGGAGCAGTTCTTC. It codes for CSAGGARGLAGVWEQFF.

This clonotype was detected many times. The genes are TRBV12-3 or TRBV12-4 and TRBJ2-7; TRBD1 agrees at 8 bases. Trimming at V came to 2 bases and at J to 0 bases, leaving 3 bases not matched to a gene. The CDR3 totals 15 residues. The CDR3 is CASSLQGASSYEQYF. For the CDR3, the DNA is TGTGCCAGCAGTTTACAGGGGGCAAGCTCCTACGAGCAGTACTTC.

The chain is built from TRBV12-3 or TRBV12-4 and TRBJ2-6; the match to TRBD1 covers 8 bases. CDR3 length: 18 residues. Losses at the gene ends were 6 bases for V and 0 bases for J; bases not matched to a gene: 10. The CDR3 sequence: CASRYNRGTSSGANVLTF. The CDR3 DNA follows: TGTGCCAGCAGATACAACAGGGGGACCAGCTCTGGGGCCAACGTCCTGACTTTC.

This clonotype was seen more than once but under ten times. The chain couples TRBV21-1 to TRBJ2-7; TRBD1, the D gene given by the table, was not confirmed from the DNA. TRBV21-1 represents a pseudogene. This CDR3 contains 14 residues. The CDR3 here is CASTPTGEIYEQYF. CDR3 bases: TGTGCCAGCACCCCGACAGGGGAGATCTACGAGCAGTACTTC.